One sample yielded the 8 T cell receptor beta chains listed below, sequenced in a study of beta chain features in type 1 diabetes. Sequenced material consisted of expressed TCRB transcripts (all of the isolated RNA was reverse transcribed). The method was immunoSEQ multiplex PCR; TCRdb's version includes in-frame clones alone and lacks a portion of them. Counted here are 150,000 to 180,000 clones, 11% occurring once; the ten biggest clones make up approximately 2%. What was sequenced was central memory CD4+ T cells from blood. The receptors derive from a man between 18 and 35 years old in good health.

Turning to this clone: Additional DNA sequences in this sample encode the identical CDR3. This chain connects TRBV29-1 to TRBJ2-5, with 8 bases identical to TRBD1. The CDR3 contains 12 residues. The germline V gene has CDR1 SQVTM and CDR2 ANQGSEA. The junction had 4 bases not matched to a gene; V was cut back by 6 bases and J by 4 bases. CDR3: CSVRQGRETQYF. The CDR3 DNA follows: TGCAGCGTCCGACAGGGGCGAGAGACCCAGTACTTC.

The rearrangement joins TRBV11-2 to TRBJ2-5, with unresolved D. The V gene's germline CDR1 is SGHAT and CDR2 FQNNGV. CDR3 length: 14 amino acids. Between the trimmed V and J ends, which lost 5 bases and 5 bases, there was a span of 15 bases. The CDR3 bases are TGTGCCAGCAGCCCTTCCGGGCCGCCCGAGACCCAGTACTTC. Protein product: CASSPSGPPETQYF.

The chain joins TRBV5-4 to TRBJ2-7; the D is unclear. V lost 4 bases and J 1 base, leaving 12 bases between the germline ends. This CDR3 contains 14 residues. Germline CDR1 is SGHNT and CDR2 is YYREEE (reference sequence). The CDR3 region has the DNA TGTGCCAGCAGCGTCGTAGGGCAGTCCTACGAGCAGTACTTC. It encodes CASSVVGQSYEQYF.

V gene TRBV11-1 combines with J gene TRBJ1-1; unclear D gene. Germline V gene data show CDR1 as SGHAT and CDR2 as FQDESV (reference sequence). V lost 2 bases and J 1 base, leaving 8 bases between the germline ends. The CDR3 contains 14 residues. Here the CDR3 reads CASSLILSNTEAFF. The CDR3 bases are TGTGCCAGCAGCTTAATTCTGTCGAACACTGAAGCTTTCTTT.

This clone was found a few times. The J gene is TRBJ2-4, the V gene TRBV2, with 9 positions matching TRBD1. Germline values: CDR1 SNHLY, CDR2 FYNNEI. Germline trimming cut 8 bases from V and 2 bases from J; bases unmatched to any gene: 7. This CDR3 contains 15 residues. CDR3 protein: CASGDRAFTKNIQYF. CDR3 DNA sequence: TGTGCCAGCGGGGACAGGGCTTTTACCAAAAACATTCAGTACTTC.

On this clone: The same CDR3 is also encoded by other DNA sequences in this sample. The chain recombines TRBV7-2 with TRBJ2-7; D ambiguous. Germline-derived CDR1 and CDR2 are SGHTA and FQGNSA. The V end was cut by 1 base, the J end by 2 bases, with 9 bases between. The CDR3 runs to 14 residues. The CDR3 protein is CASSLEAGPYEQYF. CDR3 DNA sequence: TGTGCCAGCAGCTTAGAGGCAGGTCCCTACGAGCAGTACTTC.

The chain couples TRBV4-2 to TRBJ1-6; D not certain. The CDR3 is made up of 15 amino acids. V lost 4 bases to trimming and J lost 6 bases, with 13 bases between them. Germline CDR1 and CDR2: LGHNA and YNFKEQ. Here the CDR3 reads CASSLERVRNSPLHF. The CDR3 nucleotides are TGTGCCAGCAGCCTAGAACGGGTTCGTAATTCACCCCTCCACTTT.

J is TRBJ1-4 and V is TRBV30; D unclear. V shed 1 base and J shed 12 bases, with 18 bases lying between them. Germline CDR1 is GTSNPN and CDR2 is SVGIG (reference sequence). The CDR3 totals 14 residues. The CDR3 DNA follows: TGTGCCTGGAGTGACCGGGCCTTGATGCGGGAACTGTTTTTT. Its protein is CAWSDRALMRELFF.